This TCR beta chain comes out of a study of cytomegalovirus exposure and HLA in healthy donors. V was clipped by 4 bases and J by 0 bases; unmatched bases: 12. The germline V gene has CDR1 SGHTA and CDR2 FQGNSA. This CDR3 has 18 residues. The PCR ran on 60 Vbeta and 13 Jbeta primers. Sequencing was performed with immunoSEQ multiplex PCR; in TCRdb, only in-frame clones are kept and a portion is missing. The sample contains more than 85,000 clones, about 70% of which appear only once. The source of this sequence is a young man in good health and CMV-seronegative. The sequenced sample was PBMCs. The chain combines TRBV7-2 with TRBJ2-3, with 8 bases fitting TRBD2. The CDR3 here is CASSYGSSGHASTDTQYF. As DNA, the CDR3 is TGTGCCAGCAGCTACGGATCTAGCGGGCATGCTAGCACAGATACGCAGTATTTT.